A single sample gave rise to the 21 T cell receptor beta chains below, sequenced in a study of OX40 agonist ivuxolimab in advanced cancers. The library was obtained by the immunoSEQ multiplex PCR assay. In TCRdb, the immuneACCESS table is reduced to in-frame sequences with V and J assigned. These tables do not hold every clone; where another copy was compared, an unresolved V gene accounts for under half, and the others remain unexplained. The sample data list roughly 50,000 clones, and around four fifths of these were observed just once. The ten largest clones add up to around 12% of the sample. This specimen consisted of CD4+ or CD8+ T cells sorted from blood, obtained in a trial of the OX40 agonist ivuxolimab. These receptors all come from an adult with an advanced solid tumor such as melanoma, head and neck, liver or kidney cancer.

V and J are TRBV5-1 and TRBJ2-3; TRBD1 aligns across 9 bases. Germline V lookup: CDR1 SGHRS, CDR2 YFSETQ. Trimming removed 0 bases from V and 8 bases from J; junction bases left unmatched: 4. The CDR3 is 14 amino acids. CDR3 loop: CASSLDGTGLTQYF. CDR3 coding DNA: TGCGCCAGCAGCTTGGACGGGACAGGGCTTACGCAGTATTTT.

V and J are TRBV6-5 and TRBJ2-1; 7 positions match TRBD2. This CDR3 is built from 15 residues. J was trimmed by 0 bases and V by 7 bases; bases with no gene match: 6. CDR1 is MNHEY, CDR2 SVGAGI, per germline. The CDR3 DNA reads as TGTGCCAGCACCCTAGCGGAACCCTCCTACAATGAGCAGTTCTTC. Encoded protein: CASTLAEPSYNEQFF.

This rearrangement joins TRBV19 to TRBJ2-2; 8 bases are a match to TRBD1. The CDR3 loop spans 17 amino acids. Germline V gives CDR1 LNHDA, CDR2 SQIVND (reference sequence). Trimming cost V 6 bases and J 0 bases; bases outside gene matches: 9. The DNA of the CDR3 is TGTGCCAGTAGGGTTCGGACAGGGATGTCGAACACCGGGGAGCTGTTTTTT. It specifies CASRVRTGMSNTGELFF.

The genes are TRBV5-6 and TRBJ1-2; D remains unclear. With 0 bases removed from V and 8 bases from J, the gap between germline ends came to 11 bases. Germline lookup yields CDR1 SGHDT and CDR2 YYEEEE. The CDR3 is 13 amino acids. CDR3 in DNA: TGTGCCAGCAGCTTGGAGACACGCGGAGGCTACACCTTC. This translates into CASSLETRGGYTF.

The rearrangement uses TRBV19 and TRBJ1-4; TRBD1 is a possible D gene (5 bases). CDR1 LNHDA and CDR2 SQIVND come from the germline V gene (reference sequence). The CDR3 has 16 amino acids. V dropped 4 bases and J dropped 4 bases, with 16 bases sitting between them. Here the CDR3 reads CASSTLIGASNEKLFF. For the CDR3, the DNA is TGTGCCAGTAGTACTCTAATCGGGGCCAGTAATGAAAAACTGTTTTTT.

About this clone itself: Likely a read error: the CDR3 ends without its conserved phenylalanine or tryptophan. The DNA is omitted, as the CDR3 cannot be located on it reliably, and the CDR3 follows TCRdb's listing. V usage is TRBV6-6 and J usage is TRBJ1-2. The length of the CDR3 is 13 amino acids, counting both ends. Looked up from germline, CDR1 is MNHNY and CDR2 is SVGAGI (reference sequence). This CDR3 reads CASSYSLLQERRI.

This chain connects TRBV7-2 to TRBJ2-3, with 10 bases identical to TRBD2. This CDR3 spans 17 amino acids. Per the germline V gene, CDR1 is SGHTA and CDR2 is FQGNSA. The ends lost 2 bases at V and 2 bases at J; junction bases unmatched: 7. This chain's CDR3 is CASSLLASGGATDTQYF. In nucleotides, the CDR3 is TGTGCCAGCAGCTTATTGGCGAGCGGGGGGGCCACAGATACGCAGTATTTT.

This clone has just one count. The CDR3 here is CASSLDSTDTQYF. DNA of the CDR3: TGTGCCAGCAGCTTAGACAGCACAGATACGCAGTATTTT. The gene calls are TRBV7-2 and TRBJ2-3; D not resolved. Trimming left V 1 base short and J 0 bases short, with 2 bases between. CDR1 is SGHTA, CDR2 FQGNSA, per germline. The CDR3 totals 13 residues.

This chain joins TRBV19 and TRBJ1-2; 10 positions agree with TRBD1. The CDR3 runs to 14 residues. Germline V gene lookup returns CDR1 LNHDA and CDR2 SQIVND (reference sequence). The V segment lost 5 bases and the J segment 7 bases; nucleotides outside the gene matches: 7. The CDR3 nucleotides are TGTGCCAGTAGTGGACCGGGACAGGGGCCTGGCTACACCTTC. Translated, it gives CASSGPGQGPGYTF.

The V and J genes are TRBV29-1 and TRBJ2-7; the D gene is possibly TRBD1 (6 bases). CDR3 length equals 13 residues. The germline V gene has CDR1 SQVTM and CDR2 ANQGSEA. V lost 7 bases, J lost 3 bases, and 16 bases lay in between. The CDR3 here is CSAADSGFYEQYF. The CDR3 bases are TGCAGCGCCGCGGACAGTGGGTTCTACGAGCAGTACTTC.

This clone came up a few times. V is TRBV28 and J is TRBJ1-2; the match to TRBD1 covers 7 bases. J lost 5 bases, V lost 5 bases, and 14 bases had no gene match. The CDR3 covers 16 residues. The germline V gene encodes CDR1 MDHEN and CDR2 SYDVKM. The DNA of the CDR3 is TGTGCCAGCAGTCCCCACGGGGGGCAGGGGGGATATGGCTACACCTTC. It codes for CASSPHGGQGGYGYTF.

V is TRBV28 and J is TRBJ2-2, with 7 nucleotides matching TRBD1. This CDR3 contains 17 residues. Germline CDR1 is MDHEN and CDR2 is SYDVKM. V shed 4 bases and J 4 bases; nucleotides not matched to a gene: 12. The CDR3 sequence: CASSSISTGLGTGELFF. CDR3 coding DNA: TGTGCCAGCAGTTCCATATCGACAGGGCTGGGCACCGGGGAGCTGTTTTTT. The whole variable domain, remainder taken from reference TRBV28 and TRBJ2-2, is DVKVTQSSRYLVKRTGEKVFLECVQDMDHENMFWYRQDPGLGLRLIYFSYDVKMKEKGDIPEGYSVSREKKERFSLILESASTNQTSMYLCASSSISTGLGTGELFFGEGSRLTVL.

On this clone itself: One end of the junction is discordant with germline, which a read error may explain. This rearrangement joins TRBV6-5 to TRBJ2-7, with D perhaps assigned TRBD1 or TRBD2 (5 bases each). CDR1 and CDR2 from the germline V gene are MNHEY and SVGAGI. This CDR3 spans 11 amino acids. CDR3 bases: TGTGCCAGCAGTGAAGGGGCGGGTTGCAACTTC. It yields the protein CASSEGAGCNF.

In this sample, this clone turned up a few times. CDR3 nucleotide sequence: TGCGCCAGCAGCCGGGGGGCCTCTACTGAAGCTTTCTTT. As protein: CASSRGASTEAFF. The gene calls are TRBV4-1 and TRBJ1-1; maybe TRBD1 (6 bases). This CDR3 is 13 amino acids long. CDR1 MGHRA and CDR2 YSYEKL come from the germline V gene. Deletions cut 4 bases from V and 5 bases from J, with 11 bases between.

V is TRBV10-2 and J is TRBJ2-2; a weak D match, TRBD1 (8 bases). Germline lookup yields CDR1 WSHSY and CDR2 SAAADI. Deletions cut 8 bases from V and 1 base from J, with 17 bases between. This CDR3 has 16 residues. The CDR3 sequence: CASAGGGQVNTGELFF. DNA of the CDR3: TGCGCCAGCGCTGGGGGGGGACAGGTGAACACCGGGGAGCTGTTTTTT.

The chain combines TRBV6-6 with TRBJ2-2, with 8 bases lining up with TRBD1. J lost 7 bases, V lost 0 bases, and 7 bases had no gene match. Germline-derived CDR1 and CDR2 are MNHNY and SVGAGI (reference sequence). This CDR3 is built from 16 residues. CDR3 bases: TGTGCCAGCAGTTACTCGCCGGGACAGGCAGGCGGGGAGCTGTTTTTT. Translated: CASSYSPGQAGGELFF.

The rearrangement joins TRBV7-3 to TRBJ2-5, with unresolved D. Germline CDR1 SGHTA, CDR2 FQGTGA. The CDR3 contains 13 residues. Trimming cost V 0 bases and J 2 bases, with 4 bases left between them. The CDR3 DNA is TGTGCCAGCAGCTTAACCAGGCAAGAGACCCAGTACTTC. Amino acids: CASSLTRQETQYF. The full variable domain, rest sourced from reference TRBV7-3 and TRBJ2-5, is GAGVSQTPSNKVTEKGKYVELRCDPISGHTALYWYRQSLGQGPEFLIYFQGTGAADDSGLPNDRFFAVRPEGSVSTLKIQRTERGDSAVYLCASSLTRQETQYFGPGTRLLVL.

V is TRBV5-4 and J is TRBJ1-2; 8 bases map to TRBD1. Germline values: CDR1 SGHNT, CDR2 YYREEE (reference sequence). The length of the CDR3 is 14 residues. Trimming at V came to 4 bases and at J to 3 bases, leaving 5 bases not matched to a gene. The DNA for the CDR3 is TGTGCCAGCAGCAACGGACAGGGAGACTATGGCTACACCTTC. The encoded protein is CASSNGQGDYGYTF.

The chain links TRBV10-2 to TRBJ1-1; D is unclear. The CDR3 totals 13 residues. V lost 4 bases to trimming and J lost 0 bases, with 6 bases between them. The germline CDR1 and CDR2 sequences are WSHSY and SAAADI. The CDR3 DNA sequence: TGCGCCAGCAGTGCTGGGATGAACACTGAAGCTTTCTTT. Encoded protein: CASSAGMNTEAFF.

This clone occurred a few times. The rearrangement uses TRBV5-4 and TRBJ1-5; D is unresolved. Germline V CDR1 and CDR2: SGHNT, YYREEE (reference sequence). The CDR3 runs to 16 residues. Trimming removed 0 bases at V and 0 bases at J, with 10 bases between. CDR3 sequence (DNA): TGTGCCAGCAGCTTGGGAGGGCCCAATAGCAATCAGCCCCAGCATTTT. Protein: CASSLGGPNSNQPQHF.

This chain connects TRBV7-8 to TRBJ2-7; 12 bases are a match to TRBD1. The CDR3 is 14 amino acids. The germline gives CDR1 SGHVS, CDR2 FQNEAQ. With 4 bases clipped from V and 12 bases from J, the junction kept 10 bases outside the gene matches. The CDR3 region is CASSSAGTGGALYF. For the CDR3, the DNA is TGTGCCAGCAGCTCCGCCGGGACAGGGGGCGCTTTGTACTTC.